This T cell receptor (beta chain) comes out of a study of blood T cell repertoires in COVID-19. About the study: Acute and convalescent COVID-19 samples came from the United States, Italy and Spain. T cells, B-cell-depleted T cells, or PBMCs provided the cDNA or gDNA that served as material.

From germline, CDR1 is MDHEN and CDR2 SYDVKM. This CDR3 comprises 17 residues. With V trimmed by 6 bases and J by 6 bases, 19 bases remained unmatched. This clone was counted once. As handled by the study authors: From reference gene primer amplification, estimates of nucleated cell counts were derived. TCRdb's table, derived via immunoSEQ multiplex PCR, lists solely in-frame clones and lacks some. V and J calls and clone size are given by that table; D and trimming were obtained from the DNA. The table shows around 250,000 clones, with roughly 90% occurring only once. The chain carries TRBV28 and TRBJ2-7; 8 bases align to TRBD2. Sequencing was done on a sample of peripheral blood. This TCR was sampled from a woman between 40 and 55 years old who had recovered from COVID-19. CDR3 amino acids: CASRSGPKVAGRSEQYF. The CDR3 nucleotides are TGTGCCAGCAGGAGTGGACCAAAAGTAGCGGGAAGGAGCGAGCAGTACTTC.